These T cell receptor beta chains were read from a single sample in a study of shared clonotypes between healthy human individuals. The data were produced by immunoSEQ multiplex PCR, yet TCRdb's version contains in-frame clones alone and is incomplete. The sample comprises about 1.9 million clones, 90% to 95% of which are singletons, and more than 1.5% rests with the top ten. Sample: naive CD8+ T cells from PBMCs. These receptors all stem from a man between 18 and 29 years old in good health. Some clones in this sample may be carry-over from other donors' samples. Both conserved end residues are part of each CDR3. The order of the fields is J gene, D gene, clone size, V gene, CDR3 protein, CDR3 DNA. D genes are given only for firm matches. Not all rows give a size; the values are once, few, many and, for expanded clones, a class.

J: TRBJ2-2
D: -
size: -
V: TRBV6-5
CDR3: CASSSYTGANTGELFF
DNA: TGTGCCAGCAGTTCCTACACAGGTGCGAACACCGGGGAGCTGTTTTTT

J: TRBJ1-1
D: -
size: -
V: TRBV30
CDR3: CAWSVGTGNTEAFF
DNA: TGTGCCTGGAGTGTGGGTACGGGGAACACTGAAGCTTTCTTT

J: TRBJ1-1
D: TRBD1
size: -
V: TRBV7-2
CDR3: CASSYRGQGTEAFF
DNA: TGTGCCAGCAGCTACAGGGGGCAGGGGACTGAAGCTTTCTTT

J: TRBJ2-7
D: TRBD1
size: -
V: TRBV4-1
CDR3: CASSQVVGGQGALEQYF
DNA: TGCGCCAGCAGCCAAGTGGTAGGGGGACAGGGGGCGTTAGAGCAGTACTTC

J: TRBJ1-2
D: -
size: once
V: TRBV19
CDR3: CASSRDRYGYTF
DNA: TGTGCCAGTAGTAGGGACCGCTATGGCTACACCTTC

J: TRBJ2-2
D: -
size: -
V: TRBV10-1
CDR3: CASSDPRDSIPNTGELFF
DNA: TGCGCCAGCAGTGACCCCCGGGACTCTATCCCGAACACCGGGGAGCTGTTTTTT

J: TRBJ1-1
D: -
size: -
V: TRBV27
CDR3: CASRTDRADTEAFF
DNA: TGTGCCAGCCGAACGGACAGAGCGGACACTGAAGCTTTCTTT

J: TRBJ1-4
D: -
size: -
V: TRBV27
CDR3: CASSLWGAGEKLFF
DNA: TGTGCCAGCAGTTTATGGGGGGCTGGTGAAAAACTGTTTTTT

J: TRBJ2-1
D: -
size: -
V: TRBV28
CDR3: CASSFGLGAGEQFF
DNA: TGTGCCAGCAGTTTTGGGCTGGGGGCAGGTGAGCAGTTCTTC

J: TRBJ2-7
D: -
size: once
V: TRBV7-8
CDR3: CASSLARSLSYEQYF
DNA: TGTGCCAGCAGCTTAGCGAGAAGTCTCTCCTACGAGCAGTACTTC

J: TRBJ2-7
D: -
size: -
V: TRBV2
CDR3: CASGGLITYEQYF
DNA: TGTGCCAGCGGTGGACTAATTACCTACGAGCAGTACTTC

J: TRBJ1-1
D: -
size: -
V: TRBV4-1
CDR3: CASSLLGDTLNTEAFF
DNA: TGCGCCAGCAGCCTACTCGGGGACACCTTGAACACTGAAGCTTTCTTT

J: TRBJ1-2
D: -
size: -
V: TRBV6-6
CDR3: CASSSSQGPHGYTF
DNA: TGTGCCAGCAGTTCCAGTCAGGGTCCCCATGGCTACACCTTC

J: TRBJ1-1
D: -
size: -
V: TRBV6-5
CDR3: CASSFHSNTEAFF
DNA: TGTGCCAGCAGTTTCCACTCGAACACTGAAGCTTTCTTT

J: TRBJ1-2
D: -
size: -
V: TRBV14
CDR3: CASSPTDLGHYGYTF
DNA: TGTGCCAGCAGCCCAACTGACCTCGGACACTATGGCTACACCTTC

J: TRBJ2-7
D: -
size: -
V: TRBV6-1
CDR3: CASRGWEQYF
DNA: TGTGCCAGCAGGGGGTGGGAGCAGTACTTC

J: TRBJ1-1
D: TRBD1
size: -
V: TRBV4-1
CDR3: CASSQVGGLNTEAFF
DNA: TGCGCCAGCAGCCAAGTAGGGGGCTTGAACACTGAAGCTTTCTTT

J: TRBJ1-2
D: TRBD1
size: once
V: TRBV4-1
CDR3: CASSQSGTGAHLNTF
DNA: TGCGCCAGCAGCCAATCCGGGACAGGGGCCCATTTAAATACCTTC

J: TRBJ2-2
D: -
size: -
V: TRBV6-5
CDR3: CASTATPWGSGELFF
DNA: TGTGCCAGCACCGCCACCCCCTGGGGCTCCGGGGAGCTGTTTTTT

J: TRBJ2-1
D: -
size: -
V: TRBV28
CDR3: CASSKTGEQFF
DNA: TGTGCCAGCAGTAAGACCGGTGAGCAGTTCTTC

J: TRBJ2-1
D: -
size: -
V: TRBV27
CDR3: CASSLYGGYNEQFF
DNA: TGTGCCAGCAGTTTATACGGTGGTTACAATGAGCAGTTCTTC

J: TRBJ1-1
D: TRBD1
size: -
V: TRBV2
CDR3: CAGRDRLNTEAFF
DNA: TGTGCCGGTCGGGACAGACTGAACACTGAAGCTTTCTTT

J: TRBJ2-1
D: -
size: -
V: TRBV9
CDR3: CASSPPSGEQFF
DNA: TGTGCCAGCAGCCCTCCTAGTGGGGAGCAGTTCTTC

J: TRBJ2-1
D: TRBD2
size: -
V: TRBV11-2
CDR3: CASSFLLAGGPYDNEQFF
DNA: TGTGCCAGCAGCTTTCTACTAGCGGGAGGGCCCTACGACAATGAGCAGTTCTTC

J: TRBJ1-1
D: -
size: -
V: TRBV5-1
CDR3: CASSADHTEAFF
DNA: TGCGCCAGCAGCGCGGACCACACTGAAGCTTTCTTT

J: TRBJ2-7
D: -
size: -
V: TRBV27
CDR3: CASSIRASSYEQYF
DNA: TGTGCCAGCAGTATTCGGGCTTCGTCCTACGAGCAGTACTTC

J: TRBJ2-7
D: -
size: -
V: TRBV7-7
CDR3: CASSHDPSREQYF
DNA: TGTGCCAGCAGCCACGACCCATCGAGGGAGCAGTACTTC

J: TRBJ2-7
D: -
size: -
V: TRBV18
CDR3: CASSPTRVTPDEQYF
DNA: TGTGCCAGCTCACCTACCAGGGTTACCCCGGACGAGCAGTACTTC

J: TRBJ2-1
D: TRBD2
size: -
V: TRBV9
CDR3: CASSVNPSGSNEQFF
DNA: TGTGCCAGCAGCGTAAATCCTAGCGGGAGCAATGAGCAGTTCTTC

J: TRBJ1-2
D: TRBD1
size: -
V: TRBV4-2
CDR3: CASSHTEGQNYGYTF
DNA: TGTGCCAGCAGCCACACGGAGGGACAGAACTATGGCTACACCTTC

J: TRBJ1-3
D: TRBD1
size: once
V: TRBV11-2
CDR3: CARDRATGNTIYF
DNA: TGTGCCAGGGACAGGGCTACTGGAAACACCATATATTTT

J: TRBJ1-1
D: -
size: -
V: TRBV7-8
CDR3: CASSLAPGDRDEAFF
DNA: TGTGCCAGCAGCTTAGCCCCGGGAGACCGAGATGAAGCTTTCTTT

J: TRBJ2-4
D: -
size: -
V: TRBV4-3
CDR3: CASSQDREGVKNIQYF
DNA: TGCGCCAGCAGCCAAGATAGAGAGGGAGTCAAAAACATTCAGTACTTC

J: TRBJ2-7
D: -
size: -
V: TRBV30
CDR3: CAWSRGGIEDEQYF
DNA: TGTGCCTGGAGTCGTGGGGGGATTGAAGACGAGCAGTACTTC

J: TRBJ2-3
D: TRBD2
size: -
V: TRBV7-3
CDR3: CASSFIAGSSTDTQYF
DNA: TGTGCCAGCAGCTTCATAGCGGGCTCTAGCACAGATACGCAGTATTTT

J: TRBJ2-7
D: TRBD2
size: -
V: TRBV10-3
CDR3: CAIQGTSGIYEQYF
DNA: TGTGCCATCCAAGGGACTAGCGGAATCTACGAGCAGTACTTC

J: TRBJ2-1
D: -
size: -
V: TRBV6-5
CDR3: CASSYSEKYNEQFF
DNA: TGTGCCAGCAGTTACTCGGAGAAGTACAATGAGCAGTTCTTC

J: TRBJ2-5
D: TRBD1
size: -
V: TRBV9
CDR3: CASSASKTGGEYKTQYF
DNA: TGTGCCAGCAGCGCCAGTAAGACAGGGGGCGAATACAAGACCCAGTACTTC

J: TRBJ2-7
D: -
size: -
V: TRBV4-3
CDR3: CASSQDSKSYEQYF
DNA: TGCGCCAGCAGCCAAGATTCCAAATCCTACGAGCAGTACTTC

J: TRBJ2-2
D: TRBD2
size: -
V: TRBV5-1
CDR3: CASRQAGSTGELFF
DNA: TGCGCCAGCAGACAAGCGGGGAGCACCGGGGAGCTGTTTTTT

J: TRBJ1-4
D: TRBD1
size: -
V: TRBV13
CDR3: CASSLRQGFTNEKLFF
DNA: TGTGCCAGCAGCTTGAGACAGGGTTTTACTAATGAAAAACTGTTTTTT

J: TRBJ2-2
D: TRBD2
size: -
V: TRBV2
CDR3: CASSQPGLAGAYTGELFF
DNA: TGTGCCAGCAGTCAACCGGGACTAGCGGGAGCATACACCGGGGAGCTGTTTTTT

J: TRBJ2-2
D: -
size: -
V: TRBV6-5
CDR3: CASSYFENTGELFF
DNA: TGTGCCAGCAGTTACTTCGAGAACACCGGGGAGCTGTTTTTT

J: TRBJ1-5
D: -
size: -
V: TRBV28
CDR3: CASSFSGSHQPQHF
DNA: TGTGCCAGCAGTTTCTCCGGATCTCATCAGCCCCAGCATTTT

J: TRBJ1-1
D: -
size: few
V: TRBV9
CDR3: CASSVTTGFEAFF
DNA: TGTGCCAGCAGCGTAACCACAGGGTTTGAAGCTTTCTTT

J: TRBJ2-1
D: -
size: -
V: TRBV4-1
CDR3: CASSQFLQGDEQFF
DNA: TGCGCCAGCAGCCAGTTTCTACAAGGGGATGAGCAGTTCTTC

J: TRBJ1-5
D: -
size: -
V: TRBV28
CDR3: CASSPYNQPQHF
DNA: TGTGCCAGCAGCCCATACAATCAGCCCCAGCATTTT

J: TRBJ2-3
D: -
size: once
V: TRBV7-7
CDR3: CASSPPDRKDTQYF
DNA: TGTGCCAGCAGCCCGCCCGACAGGAAAGATACGCAGTATTTT